This is a list of T cell receptor beta chains from one sample in a study of CD4+ T cells in melanoma. Data came from immunoSEQ multiplex PCR; TCRdb stores just in-frame clones and leaves some out. The sample consists of 20,000 to 25,000 clones, roughly four fifths of them appearing once. The specimen was cells from a culture (not recorded whether cultured in vitro). These TCRs come from a human donor with melanoma. Both conserved end residues are part of each CDR3. The D gene is left open where the match is weak. The size of a clone is reported for some rows only, either as once, few or many, or as a class for expanded clones.

J gene: TRBJ2-5
clone size: .
D gene: TRBD1
V gene: TRBV12-5
CDR3 protein: CASGRGQGAETQYF
CDR3 DNA: TGTGCTAGTGGGCGTGGACAGGGGGCAGAGACCCAGTACTTC

J gene: TRBJ2-3
clone size: .
D gene: .
V gene: TRBV2
CDR3 protein: CASSPQGGNTQYF
CDR3 DNA: TGTGCCAGCAGCCCACAAGGTGGAAATACGCAGTATTTT

J gene: TRBJ2-2
clone size: .
D gene: .
V gene: TRBV7-6
CDR3 protein: CASSLVQTGELFF
CDR3 DNA: TGTGCCAGCAGCTTAGTCCAAACCGGGGAGCTGTTTTTT

J gene: TRBJ2-3
clone size: .
D gene: .
V gene: TRBV10-3
CDR3 protein: CAISESGGGRTDTQYF
CDR3 DNA: TGTGCCATCAGTGAGTCAGGGGGGGGACGCACAGATACGCAGTATTTT

J gene: TRBJ2-7
clone size: .
D gene: .
V gene: TRBV18
CDR3 protein: CASSPPVTEQFRPYEQYF
CDR3 DNA: TGTGCCAGCTCACCACCGGTCACAGAACAATTCCGCCCCTACGAGCAGTACTTC

J gene: TRBJ2-4
clone size: .
D gene: .
V gene: TRBV21-1
CDR3 protein: CASSKAYF
CDR3 DNA: TGTGCCAGCAGCAAGGCTTACTTC

J gene: TRBJ1-2
clone size: .
D gene: TRBD1
V gene: TRBV30
CDR3 protein: CAWSVKLPLDRGPGYTF
CDR3 DNA: TGTGCCTGGAGTGTAAAACTCCCCCTGGACAGGGGGCCTGGCTACACCTTC

J gene: TRBJ1-1
clone size: .
D gene: .
V gene: TRBV6-5
CDR3 protein: CARALAFF
CDR3 DNA: TGTGCCAGAGCTCTCGCTTTCTTT

J gene: TRBJ1-4
clone size: .
D gene: .
V gene: TRBV30
CDR3 protein: CAWRRATNEKLFF
CDR3 DNA: TGTGCCTGGAGACGGGCAACTAATGAAAAACTGTTTTTT

J gene: TRBJ2-1
clone size: .
D gene: TRBD1
V gene: TRBV29-1
CDR3 protein: CSAVKGAAQDNEQFF
CDR3 DNA: TGCAGCGCCGTGAAGGGGGCAGCCCAGGACAATGAGCAGTTCTTC

J gene: TRBJ1-6
clone size: few
D gene: .
V gene: TRBV7-3
CDR3 protein: CASSLTPGNSPLHF
CDR3 DNA: TGTGCCAGCAGCTTAACTCCGGGGAATTCACCCCTCCACTTT

J gene: TRBJ1-5
clone size: .
D gene: .
V gene: TRBV19
CDR3 protein: CATNWGDFNQPQHF
CDR3 DNA: TGTGCCACTAATTGGGGCGATTTCAATCAGCCCCAGCATTTT

J gene: TRBJ1-1
clone size: medium-sized
D gene: TRBD1
V gene: TRBV7-9
CDR3 protein: CASSFSDRGPVEAFF
CDR3 DNA: TGTGCCAGCAGCTTTTCCGACAGGGGGCCCGTTGAAGCTTTCTTT

J gene: TRBJ2-3
clone size: once
D gene: .
V gene: TRBV10-3
CDR3 protein: CAISDADTQYF
CDR3 DNA: TGTGCCATCAGTGATGCAGATACGCAGTATTTT

J gene: TRBJ1-3
clone size: .
D gene: .
V gene: TRBV6-1
CDR3 protein: CASKPRGEVDTIYF
CDR3 DNA: TGTGCCAGCAAACCCCGAGGGGAGGTGGACACCATATATTTT

J gene: TRBJ2-1
clone size: .
D gene: TRBD1
V gene: TRBV5-1
CDR3 protein: CASSSGQGATNEQFF
CDR3 DNA: TGCGCCAGCAGCTCTGGACAGGGGGCGACGAATGAGCAGTTCTTC

J gene: TRBJ2-7
clone size: .
D gene: .
V gene: TRBV5-8
CDR3 protein: CASRTVAGYEQYF
CDR3 DNA: TGTGCCAGCAGGACCGTCGCAGGCTACGAGCAGTACTTC

J gene: TRBJ1-1
clone size: .
D gene: .
V gene: TRBV5-8
CDR3 protein: CASGRSEAFF
CDR3 DNA: TGTGCCAGCGGGCGATCTGAAGCTTTCTTT

J gene: TRBJ2-5
clone size: .
D gene: .
V gene: TRBV30
CDR3 protein: CAWNLLSWGARETQYF
CDR3 DNA: TGTGCCTGGAACCTACTGTCCTGGGGGGCCCGGGAGACCCAGTACTTC

J gene: TRBJ2-3
clone size: .
D gene: .
V gene: TRBV6-5
CDR3 protein: CASSYGGPNTDTQYF
CDR3 DNA: TGTGCCAGCAGTTACGGGGGGCCGAACACAGATACGCAGTATTTT

J gene: TRBJ2-1
clone size: .
D gene: .
V gene: TRBV11-2
CDR3 protein: CASSLVSATQVGNEQFF
CDR3 DNA: TGTGCCAGCAGCTTAGTCTCCGCGACCCAGGTCGGCAATGAGCAGTTCTTC

J gene: TRBJ1-1
clone size: .
D gene: .
V gene: TRBV29-1
CDR3 protein: CAAGGNTEAFF
CDR3 DNA: TGCGCAGCCGGGGGGAACACTGAAGCTTTCTTT

J gene: TRBJ2-5
clone size: once
D gene: TRBD1
V gene: TRBV14
CDR3 protein: CASSQDSLLLTGFEVTQETQYF
CDR3 DNA: TGTGCCAGCAGCCAGGATTCGCTCTTATTGACAGGGTTCGAGGTGACACAAGAGACCCAGTACTTC

J gene: TRBJ1-3
clone size: .
D gene: .
V gene: TRBV5-4
CDR3 protein: CASSLLSDSGNTIYF
CDR3 DNA: TGTGCCAGCAGCTTGCTGTCCGACTCTGGAAACACCATATATTTT

J gene: TRBJ2-1
clone size: .
D gene: .
V gene: TRBV4-1
CDR3 protein: CASSPYGVGDEQFF
CDR3 DNA: TGCGCCAGCAGCCCCTACGGGGTGGGAGATGAGCAGTTCTTC

J gene: TRBJ1-3
clone size: .
D gene: .
V gene: TRBV7-6
CDR3 protein: CASSPEEGRDGNTIYF
CDR3 DNA: TGTGCCAGCAGCCCAGAAGAGGGGCGGGATGGAAACACCATATATTTT

J gene: TRBJ1-2
clone size: once
D gene: .
V gene: TRBV5-5
CDR3 protein: CASSFAGIYGYTF
CDR3 DNA: TGTGCCAGCAGCTTTGCCGGGATCTATGGCTACACCTTC

J gene: TRBJ2-1
clone size: .
D gene: TRBD2
V gene: TRBV27
CDR3 protein: CASSLSGTIPEQFF
CDR3 DNA: TGTGCCAGCAGTTTATCGGGGACTATCCCTGAGCAGTTCTTC

J gene: TRBJ1-1
clone size: once
D gene: .
V gene: TRBV18
CDR3 protein: CASSPPLLGVQTEAFF
CDR3 DNA: TGTGCCAGCTCACCGCCTTTGTTAGGGGTTCAAACTGAAGCTTTCTTT

J gene: TRBJ2-5
clone size: .
D gene: .
V gene: TRBV10-2
CDR3 protein: CASKSLGDQETQYF
CDR3 DNA: TGCGCCAGCAAGTCCTTGGGGGACCAAGAGACCCAGTACTTC

J gene: TRBJ1-1
clone size: .
D gene: TRBD1
V gene: TRBV18
CDR3 protein: CASSRGTVTLNTEAFF
CDR3 DNA: TGTGCCAGCTCACGAGGGACAGTGACCCTAAACACTGAAGCTTTCTTT

J gene: TRBJ1-1
clone size: .
D gene: .
V gene: TRBV2
CDR3 protein: CASSVERAAEAFF
CDR3 DNA: TGTGCCAGCAGTGTTGAAAGGGCGGCTGAAGCTTTCTTT

J gene: TRBJ2-5
clone size: .
D gene: .
V gene: TRBV7-3
CDR3 protein: CASSLPGAATQYF
CDR3 DNA: TGTGCCAGCAGTTTACCGGGGGCGGCGACCCAGTACTTC

J gene: TRBJ2-5
clone size: .
D gene: .
V gene: TRBV11-2
CDR3 protein: CASSSQLEETQYF
CDR3 DNA: TGTGCCAGCAGCTCACAACTCGAAGAGACCCAGTACTTC

J gene: TRBJ1-3
clone size: .
D gene: .
V gene: TRBV19
CDR3 protein: CASSPANPRDTIYF
CDR3 DNA: TGTGCCAGTAGCCCCGCCAACCCGAGGGACACCATATATTTT

J gene: TRBJ1-1
clone size: .
D gene: .
V gene: TRBV11-3
CDR3 protein: CASSSPRSPEAFF
CDR3 DNA: TGTGCCAGCAGCTCCCCCCGGTCGCCTGAAGCTTTCTTT

J gene: TRBJ1-4
clone size: .
D gene: .
V gene: TRBV5-6
CDR3 protein: CASSLGVEEKLFF
CDR3 DNA: TGTGCCAGCAGCTTGGGGGTGGAAGAAAAACTGTTTTTT

J gene: TRBJ2-7
clone size: .
D gene: .
V gene: TRBV2
CDR3 protein: CASSEALSRAHEQYF
CDR3 DNA: TGTGCCAGCAGTGAGGCTTTGAGCAGGGCCCACGAGCAGTACTTC

J gene: TRBJ2-1
clone size: .
D gene: .
V gene: TRBV5-6
CDR3 protein: CASSLQGRDQFF
CDR3 DNA: TGTGCCAGCAGCTTGCAGGGCAGGGATCAGTTCTTC

J gene: TRBJ2-5
clone size: .
D gene: TRBD1
V gene: TRBV10-3
CDR3 protein: CAISKTGTGGKETQYF
CDR3 DNA: TGTGCCATCAGCAAAACCGGGACAGGGGGTAAAGAGACCCAGTACTTC

J gene: TRBJ1-2
clone size: .
D gene: .
V gene: TRBV6-5
CDR3 protein: CASSRTANYGYTF
CDR3 DNA: TGTGCCAGCAGTCGTACAGCTAACTATGGCTACACCTTC

J gene: TRBJ1-4
clone size: few
D gene: .
V gene: TRBV5-1
CDR3 protein: CASSSTGPRGEKLFF
CDR3 DNA: TGCGCCAGCAGCTCAACGGGCCCCAGGGGTGAAAAACTGTTTTTT